The entry that follows covers one TCR beta chain sequence. This clonotype was counted only a few times. The specificity of this receptor is unknown. No base quality information exists; no much larger clone differs at one position. The library relied on multiplex PCR. These reads were obtained on an Illumina HiSeq 4000. iRepertoire HTBI primers and Arm-PCR amplification of CDR3 regions were used to construct TCR beta libraries. Before sequencing, the PCR products underwent gel purification. The original pipeline was this. Gene usage analysis of CDR3 amino acid clonotypes relied on the approximately 60 TRBV and 14 TRBJ segments identified across samples. Filtered high-quality paired reads were merged into contigs using COPE and FqMerger. BLAST was used to align contigs to the IMGT TRBV, TRBD and TRBJ reference genes, and CDR3 was defined following IMGT. Clonotypes above 0.1% frequency were classified as highly expanded clones. Shannon entropy served as the measure of repertoire diversity, while the Gini coefficient captured V-J evenness. Clonotypes shared by more than one individual were considered public. Starting from the raw public reads, TCRdb applied fastp trimming at Q25, assembled clones with MiXCR and retained in-frame beta chains. Each entry merges the rows of one CDR3 protein and shows their most common DNA and genes. Clone size and V and J calls follow TCRdb, not the original study. The sample table lists hundreds of thousands of distinct CDR3 sequences, 16% of them with a count of one. The ten biggest clones cover around a quarter of the sample.

What the time point label conveys for this sample: newly diagnosed GD, antithyroid drugs for less than 3 months. For both TCR sequencing and RNA sequencing, RNA was extracted from PBMCs in TRIzol. The diagnosis of Graves' disease followed American Thyroid Association guidelines. Patients for the study were recruited at an endocrinology department in Xi'an, China. Each patient gave approximately 9.7 milliliters of peripheral blood, collected in an EDTA anticoagulant tube. Ficoll Paque Plus density gradient separation was used to isolate PBMCs, and no additional T cell sorting was done. An Agilent 2100 Bioanalyzer and agarose gel were used to check RNA quality, while a NanoDrop 2000 measured RNA concentration. This sample is part of a study of regulatory T cells in long-lasting Graves disease (dated by TCRdb to about 2021). Study-wide context: Patients with newly diagnosed Graves' disease had been on antithyroid drugs for under 3 months. Patients with persistent Graves' disease were compared with patients with newly diagnosed Graves' disease using TCR sequencing and RNA sequencing of peripheral blood. The study took place in China and was registered as a clinical trial. A total of roughly 35 samples were covered by TCR sequencing, comprising some 13 persistent and 20 or so newly diagnosed Graves' disease patients.

Points the paper makes about the study in general: TRBV28, TRBJ1-2 and TRBJ2-5 were preferentially used in persistent disease, while TRBV20-1 and TRBJ2-1 were favored in newly diagnosed disease. Compared with newly diagnosed patients, patients with persistent Graves' disease had lower TCR Shannon entropy and fewer highly expanded clones, which suggests clonal expansion. More public clonotypes were shared among persistent patients (over 2,500) than among newly diagnosed patients (966). The authors noted that the small sample size was a limitation that may lower accuracy. Sequencing and analysis were restricted to the TCR beta chain. Only peripheral blood was studied, because thyroid tissue, the primary lesion, was inaccessible.

The CDR3 runs 15 residues from the cysteine to the phenylalanine. Just the 45-base CDR3 DNA is kept, in frame starting at base 1. CDR1 and CDR2 are drawn from the germline V gene: MNHNS, SASEGT. V lost 3 bases and J lost 1 base; the stretch between them is 9 bases long. The data were also submitted as part of a second study, on T cells in Graves' hyperthyroidism and ophthalmopathy. That second publication adds: Stable Graves' hyperthyroidism was defined as the absence of progression to ophthalmopathy over 18 months of follow-up. The hyperthyroidism patients were between 18 and 65 years old and newly diagnosed, with a disease duration of less than 2 months. The study excluded patients with uncontrolled infections, other autoimmune diseases, pregnancy or lactation. Diagnoses relied on clinical symptoms, serum thyroxine and TRAb, thyroid ultrasound and orbital computed tomography. The TCR CDR3 was subjected to a first round of RT-PCR using the HTBI primer set and the Qiagen OneStep RT-PCR kit. Most expanded thyroid clonotypes (frequency above 0.001) were also detected in blood, a finding suggesting that blood repertoires may reflect thyroid immune responses. A model built on a 13 V-J signature distinguished ophthalmopathy from stable hyperthyroidism, reaching about 89% sensitivity and about 81% specificity in cross-validation and 80%/75% in testing. During validation, the model predicted progression to ophthalmopathy a median of around 7 months ahead of onset, with roughly 65% sensitivity and under 85% specificity. To identify distinguishing TCR V-J signatures, a discovery cohort of around 100 patients was used, comprising some 45 with Graves' ophthalmopathy and approximately 58 with stable Graves' hyperthyroidism. Prospective prediction of ophthalmopathy was tested in an independent validation cohort of 18 to 20 hyperthyroidism patients and around 16 patients who later progressed to ophthalmopathy. The 100 discovery patients were divided at random into training and test sets in a 7:3 ratio. In addition, the study compared T-cell repertoires in thyroid tissue and in blood from a handful of Graves' hyperthyroidism patients. Once sampling was done, hyperthyroidism patients were given methimazole at a starting dose of 30 mg daily, whereas ophthalmopathy patients were given high-dose intravenous methylprednisolone. The libraries were constructed in a second round of multiplex PCR and then size-selected and purified. Sequencing of the libraries was done on an Illumina HiSeq2000 using paired-end 100 bp reads. SOAPnuke was used to process the raw data, throwing out any read that contained adapters or uncalled bases, had a mean Phred below 15, or lacked an exact constant-primer or identifier match. High-quality paired reads were merged using COPE v1.2.5, and each unique nucleotide sequence was defined as a clonotype. Clonotypes were aligned to IMGT TRBV, TRBD and TRBJ reference segments using MiTCR v1.1. The analysis included only V-J combinations with a frequency above 0.0001, which together covered more than 99% of the repertoires. The TCS score was defined as the ratio of F50 (clonal expansion) to E x V (chaos), calculated using BLOSUM62-based TCRdist between CDR3 peptides within each V-J. Welch's t-statistics and random forest reduced fewer than 600 V-J features to some 14, which were used in a naive Bayes classifier (R e1071). Sample size was not statistically predetermined, and investigators were not blinded to group allocation. The paper reports TCR Vbeta CDR3 sequencing of about 140 peripheral blood samples: some 44 ophthalmopathy, roughly 74 hyperthyroidism and approximately 17 progressor patients.

The sequence was collected from a woman between 40 and 65 years old with Graves disease. Donor details come from another sample of the same person, matched by shared clones. The V and J segments used are TRBV6-1 and TRBJ2-2; the D segment could be TRBD1, given 5 matching bases. Source: peripheral blood mononuclear cells (PBMCs), taken at new diagnosis, from a patient treated with antithyroid drugs. The base sequence is TGTGCCAGCAGTGATAGACAGATGAACACCGGGGAGCTGTTTTTT. It is translated as CASSDRQMNTGELFF.